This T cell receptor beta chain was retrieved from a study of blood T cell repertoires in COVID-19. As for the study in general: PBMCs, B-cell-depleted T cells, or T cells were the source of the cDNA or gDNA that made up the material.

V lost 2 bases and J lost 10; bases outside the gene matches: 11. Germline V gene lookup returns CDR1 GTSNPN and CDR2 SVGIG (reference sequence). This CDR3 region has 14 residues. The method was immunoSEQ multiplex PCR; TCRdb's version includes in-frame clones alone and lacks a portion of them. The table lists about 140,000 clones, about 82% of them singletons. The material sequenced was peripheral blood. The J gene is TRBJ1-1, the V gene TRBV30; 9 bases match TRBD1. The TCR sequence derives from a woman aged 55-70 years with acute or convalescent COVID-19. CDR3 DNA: TGTGCCTGGAGTAAGGGACAGGGATTGATTGGAGCTTTCTTT. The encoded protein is CAWSKGQGLIGAFF.